Detailed here is one TCR beta chain. The antigen remains unidentified. These data belong to a study of cytomegalovirus exposure and HLA in healthy donors. Study-level findings and limits: Cytomegalovirus status, reportedly, was diagnosed with high specificity and sensitivity by the classifier. Later analysis associated a missense DCLRE1C variant with TCR beta V- and J-gene trimming.

This PCR relied on a set of 60 Vbeta primers and 13 Jbeta primers. Clones were read by immunoSEQ multiplex PCR, and TCRdb kept only the in-frame ones, dropping some. The data contain about 140,000 clones, 60% to 80% of them singletons. This clonotype originated in a woman aged 50 to 60 in good health and CMV-seronegative. The sequencing sample was made of PBMCs.

CDR3 protein: CASSLEPQESGAFF. Written as DNA, the CDR3 is TGTGCCAGCAGCTTGGAACCACAGGAAAGTGGCGCTTTCTTT. This sequence joins TRBV5-4 and TRBJ1-1, with D maybe TRBD1 (5 bases). Trimming left V 0 bases short and J 11 bases short, with 17 bases between. CDR1 SGHNT and CDR2 YYREEE come from the germline V gene (reference sequence). There are 14 residues in the CDR3. The full variable domain, rest sourced from reference TRBV5-4 and TRBJ1-1, is ETGVTQSPTHLIKTRGQQVTLRCSSQSGHNTVSWYQQALGQGPQFIFQYYREEENGRGNFPPRFSGLQFPNYSSELNVNALELDDSALYLCASSLEPQESGAFFGQGTRLTVV.